This is a list of T cell receptor beta chains from one sample in a study of blood T cell repertoires in COVID-19. Only in-frame clones appear in the TCRdb table, and some are missing; sequencing was by immunoSEQ multiplex PCR. This sample yields a few hundred thousand clones, of which about 80% are seen a single time; 15% to 19% belongs to the top ten. The sequencing sample was made of peripheral blood. All receptors derive from a person between 65 and 80 years old with COVID-19, enrolled during active disease. CDR3s include the opening cysteine and the closing phenylalanine or tryptophan. Where a row states a size, it is once, few, many or the class of an expanded clone; other rows omit it.

clone size: -
V gene: TRBV12-3/TRBV12-4
J gene: TRBJ1-6
CDR3 protein: CASSQRGNSPLHF

clone size: -
V gene: TRBV24-1
J gene: TRBJ2-5
CDR3 protein: CATSDFVKGGETQYF

clone size: -
V gene: TRBV7-2
J gene: TRBJ1-5
CDR3 protein: CASSLGDRGRWSNQPQHF

clone size: -
V gene: TRBV6-5
J gene: TRBJ1-4
CDR3 protein: CASTATEGEKLFF

clone size: -
V gene: TRBV3-1/TRBV3-2
J gene: TRBJ1-6
CDR3 protein: CASSLQEGNSPLHF

clone size: -
V gene: TRBV7-9
J gene: -
CDR3 protein: CASSLGFYEQYF

clone size: -
V gene: TRBV11-2
J gene: TRBJ2-2
CDR3 protein: CASSTLQSSNTGELFF

clone size: -
V gene: TRBV27
J gene: TRBJ2-2
CDR3 protein: CASSFAGELFF

clone size: few
V gene: TRBV19
J gene: TRBJ1-1
CDR3 protein: CASSLSGKNTEAFF

clone size: -
V gene: TRBV10-3
J gene: TRBJ2-3
CDR3 protein: CAISGGSTDTQYF

clone size: -
V gene: TRBV2
J gene: TRBJ2-1
CDR3 protein: CASSEKGGLDEQFF

clone size: once
V gene: TRBV19
J gene: TRBJ1-5
CDR3 protein: CASSLKRSVEPQHF

clone size: -
V gene: TRBV29-1
J gene: TRBJ2-7
CDR3 protein: CSPPQRERAYEQYF

clone size: -
V gene: TRBV4-1
J gene: TRBJ1-4
CDR3 protein: CASSPTFGGREKLFF

clone size: few
V gene: TRBV6-2/TRBV6-3
J gene: TRBJ2-2
CDR3 protein: CASSQTGELFF

clone size: -
V gene: TRBV7-2
J gene: TRBJ1-1
CDR3 protein: CASRTDRINTEAFF

clone size: -
V gene: TRBV27
J gene: TRBJ1-2
CDR3 protein: CASSPTVGVDYGYTF

clone size: -
V gene: TRBV6-6
J gene: TRBJ1-4
CDR3 protein: CASSYSPGGTNEKLFF

clone size: -
V gene: TRBV11-2
J gene: TRBJ2-2
CDR3 protein: CASSLVNRGLFF

clone size: -
V gene: TRBV19
J gene: TRBJ1-2
CDR3 protein: CASSSLDRRDYGYTF

clone size: few
V gene: TRBV11-2
J gene: TRBJ2-5
CDR3 protein: CASSLHTPGLAGGETQYF

clone size: -
V gene: TRBV6-6
J gene: TRBJ1-1
CDR3 protein: CASSPRSDTEAFF

clone size: -
V gene: TRBV4-1
J gene: TRBJ2-7
CDR3 protein: CASSQDSGSYEQYF

clone size: many
V gene: TRBV5-1
J gene: TRBJ1-1
CDR3 protein: CASTTGMNTEAFF

clone size: few
V gene: TRBV3-1/TRBV3-2
J gene: TRBJ1-5
CDR3 protein: CASSQAADGPRTQHF

clone size: -
V gene: TRBV7-8
J gene: TRBJ1-4
CDR3 protein: CASSLQWEGEKLFF

clone size: -
V gene: TRBV19
J gene: TRBJ1-5
CDR3 protein: CASSPQRGEGQPQHF

clone size: -
V gene: TRBV6-1
J gene: TRBJ1-5
CDR3 protein: CASSEGAAASQPQHF

clone size: -
V gene: TRBV23-1
J gene: TRBJ1-2
CDR3 protein: CASSQPEWGTGPEFYGYTF

clone size: few
V gene: TRBV5-1
J gene: TRBJ2-7
CDR3 protein: CASSFGLAGDEQYF

clone size: -
V gene: TRBV19
J gene: TRBJ2-6
CDR3 protein: CASSKSGSGANVLTF

clone size: once
V gene: TRBV5-6
J gene: TRBJ1-3
CDR3 protein: CASSGEGQRSGNTIYF

clone size: -
V gene: TRBV4-2
J gene: TRBJ1-1
CDR3 protein: CASSRTGTNTEAFF

clone size: -
V gene: TRBV29-1
J gene: TRBJ2-1
CDR3 protein: CSVRGGLAVTSYNEQFF

clone size: -
V gene: TRBV4-2
J gene: TRBJ2-1
CDR3 protein: CASSHPTSSWEQFF

clone size: -
V gene: TRBV7-2
J gene: TRBJ1-4
CDR3 protein: CASSLQGSLEKLFF

clone size: once
V gene: TRBV5-8
J gene: TRBJ2-2
CDR3 protein: CASSQGWTGELFF

clone size: -
V gene: TRBV5-1
J gene: TRBJ2-2
CDR3 protein: CASSEGGRPANTGELFF

clone size: -
V gene: TRBV6-5
J gene: TRBJ1-2
CDR3 protein: CASSRTGGAAGYTF

clone size: once
V gene: TRBV11-2
J gene: TRBJ2-7
CDR3 protein: CASSLEGQGAGEQYF

clone size: -
V gene: TRBV19
J gene: TRBJ2-5
CDR3 protein: CASSMMVGQGVETQYF

clone size: -
V gene: TRBV19
J gene: TRBJ2-6
CDR3 protein: CASSTRLAQGANVLTF

clone size: few
V gene: TRBV6-5
J gene: TRBJ1-1
CDR3 protein: CASSDMGQGNTEAFF

clone size: few
V gene: TRBV11-2
J gene: TRBJ2-7
CDR3 protein: CASSIGLLLSYEQYF

clone size: -
V gene: TRBV9
J gene: TRBJ1-3
CDR3 protein: CASSTDSPGGNTIYF

clone size: -
V gene: TRBV27
J gene: TRBJ2-5
CDR3 protein: CARLNETGGLETQYF

clone size: -
V gene: TRBV9
J gene: TRBJ1-5
CDR3 protein: CASSVGGEGNQPQHF

clone size: -
V gene: TRBV24-1
J gene: TRBJ2-7
CDR3 protein: CATSDPGQGGEQYF

clone size: -
V gene: TRBV5-1
J gene: TRBJ2-5
CDR3 protein: CASSSPGGAETQYF

clone size: -
V gene: TRBV15
J gene: TRBJ2-7
CDR3 protein: CATSRDLSAQGRPYEQYF

clone size: once
V gene: TRBV19
J gene: TRBJ1-2
CDR3 protein: CASSKPWTGESLVTANYGYTF

clone size: -
V gene: TRBV6-5
J gene: TRBJ1-1
CDR3 protein: CASSYGPGMNTEAFF

clone size: -
V gene: TRBV4-3
J gene: TRBJ1-1
CDR3 protein: CASSQEGTGTNTEAFF

clone size: once
V gene: TRBV19
J gene: TRBJ2-5
CDR3 protein: CATRSGGRETQYF

clone size: -
V gene: TRBV6-5
J gene: TRBJ2-7
CDR3 protein: CASSRNRDTYEQYF

clone size: -
V gene: TRBV7-2
J gene: TRBJ2-3
CDR3 protein: CASSLPHLAGSSDTQYF

clone size: -
V gene: TRBV2
J gene: TRBJ2-7
CDR3 protein: CASKGQDYEQYF

clone size: few
V gene: TRBV13
J gene: TRBJ2-3
CDR3 protein: CASSLFSGDTQYF

clone size: -
V gene: TRBV28
J gene: TRBJ2-1
CDR3 protein: CASSRIAGQATTKQFF